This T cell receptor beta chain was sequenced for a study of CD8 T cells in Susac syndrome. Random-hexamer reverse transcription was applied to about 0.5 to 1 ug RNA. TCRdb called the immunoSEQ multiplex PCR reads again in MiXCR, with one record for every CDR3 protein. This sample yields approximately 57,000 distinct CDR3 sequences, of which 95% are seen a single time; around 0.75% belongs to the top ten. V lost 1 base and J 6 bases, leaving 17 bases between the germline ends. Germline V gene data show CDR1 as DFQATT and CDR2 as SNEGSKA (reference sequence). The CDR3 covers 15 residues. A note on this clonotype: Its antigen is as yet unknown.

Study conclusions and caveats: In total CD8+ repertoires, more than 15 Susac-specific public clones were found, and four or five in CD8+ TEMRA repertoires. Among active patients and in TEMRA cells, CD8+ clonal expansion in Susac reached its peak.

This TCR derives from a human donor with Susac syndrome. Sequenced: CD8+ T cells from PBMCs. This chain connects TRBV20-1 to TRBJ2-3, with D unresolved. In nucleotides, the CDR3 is TGCAGTGCTAGAGGACCCCTTGACCGGGCGGATACGCAGTATTTT. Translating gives CSARGPLDRADTQYF.